This T cell receptor (beta chain) appears in the sequencing data of a study of Graves' ophthalmopathy and Graves' hyperthyroidism. This clonotype has at least ten counts. Amplification of TCR beta CDR3 regions used RNA transcripts. An initial RT-PCR round employing HTBI primers preceded a second-round multiplex PCR. TCRdb processed the multiplex PCR reads anew with MiXCR; each CDR3 protein has one entry. Here the sample spans 350,000 to 400,000 distinct CDR3 sequences, about 18% being singletons. The TCR sequence derives from a woman younger than 35 with Graves' ophthalmopathy. Sequencing used peripheral blood.

Written as DNA, the CDR3 is TGTGCCAGCAGTTTATCTTACCATAGCAATCAGCCCCAGCATTTT. It codes for CASSLSYHSNQPQHF. This chain links TRBV27 with TRBJ1-5; D not resolved. Germline CDR1 MNHEY, CDR2 SMNVEV (reference sequence). Trimming shortened V by 0 bases and J by 0 bases, and 6 bases separated the two germline ends. The CDR3 extends over 15 amino acids.